This record covers a single T cell receptor beta chain. This specimen comes from a study of OX40 agonist ivuxolimab in advanced cancers. Sequenced by immunoSEQ multiplex PCR; TCRdb stores in-frame clones only, minus some. The sample records over 30,000 clones, approximately 78% being singletons. This sequence was found in an adult with an advanced solid tumor such as melanoma, head and neck, liver or kidney cancer. The material was CD4+ or CD8+ T cells sorted from blood, obtained in a trial of the OX40 agonist ivuxolimab.

The CDR3 coding sequence is TGTGCCAGCAGAGAACAGGGGTCAACTAATGAAAAACTGTTTTTT. Residues: CASREQGSTNEKLFF. This sequence joins TRBV6-1 and TRBJ1-4, with 7 bases aligning to TRBD1. Germline V gene lookup returns CDR1 MNHNS and CDR2 SASEGT. CDR3 length: 15 residues. V lost 6 bases to trimming and J lost 0 bases; unmatched junction nucleotides: 4.